This T cell receptor beta chain appears in the sequencing data of a study of blood T cell repertoires in COVID-19. About the research overall: The cDNA or gDNA used as material had been derived from T cells, B-cell-depleted T cells, or PBMCs.

This clone showed up just once. The CDR3 covers 15 residues. Germline CDR1 reads SGHNT; CDR2 reads YYREEE (reference sequence). V gave up 1 base and J gave up 9 bases; unmatched junction bases: 7. Across fewer than 25 US areas, participants ranged in age from 18 to 89 years. Before being deemed recovered, Cohort 3 donors had two negative PCRs, clearance, or symptom resolution. In the study's own analysis: Amplification from reference gene primers served as the basis for estimated nucleated cell counts. TCRdb's copy holds only in-frame clones and misses some; the assay was immunoSEQ multiplex PCR. That table gives V, J and clone size, and the DNA gave D and trimming. This sample carries more than 400,000 clones, approximately 86% of them seen once, and the ten largest clones take about 0.75%.

The chain uses TRBV5-4 and TRBJ1-6, with 7 bases lining up with TRBD1. Sequenced material: PBMCs or T cells enriched from blood (not recorded which). This clonotype was sampled from a woman under 30 who had recovered from COVID-19. CDR3 in amino acids: CASSLILQGTSPLHF. CDR3 sequence (DNA): TGTGCCAGCAGCTTGATTCTACAGGGGACTTCACCCCTCCACTTT.